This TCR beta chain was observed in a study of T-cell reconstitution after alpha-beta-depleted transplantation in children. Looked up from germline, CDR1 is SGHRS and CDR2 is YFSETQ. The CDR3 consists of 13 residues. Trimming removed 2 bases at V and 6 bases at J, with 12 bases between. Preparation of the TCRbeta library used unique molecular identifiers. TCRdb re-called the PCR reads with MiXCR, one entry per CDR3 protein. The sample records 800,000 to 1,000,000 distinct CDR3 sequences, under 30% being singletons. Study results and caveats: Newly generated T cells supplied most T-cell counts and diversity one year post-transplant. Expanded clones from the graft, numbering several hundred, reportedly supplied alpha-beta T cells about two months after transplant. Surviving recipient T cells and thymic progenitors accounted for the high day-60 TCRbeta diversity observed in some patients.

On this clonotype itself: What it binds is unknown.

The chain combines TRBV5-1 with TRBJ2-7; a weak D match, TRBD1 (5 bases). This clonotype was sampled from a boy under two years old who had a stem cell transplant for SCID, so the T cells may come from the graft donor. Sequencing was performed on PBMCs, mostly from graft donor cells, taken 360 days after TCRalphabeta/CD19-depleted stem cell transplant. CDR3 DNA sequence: TGCGCCAGCAGCTTCTCAGGGTGGATCGAGCAGTACTTC. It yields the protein CASSFSGWIEQYF.